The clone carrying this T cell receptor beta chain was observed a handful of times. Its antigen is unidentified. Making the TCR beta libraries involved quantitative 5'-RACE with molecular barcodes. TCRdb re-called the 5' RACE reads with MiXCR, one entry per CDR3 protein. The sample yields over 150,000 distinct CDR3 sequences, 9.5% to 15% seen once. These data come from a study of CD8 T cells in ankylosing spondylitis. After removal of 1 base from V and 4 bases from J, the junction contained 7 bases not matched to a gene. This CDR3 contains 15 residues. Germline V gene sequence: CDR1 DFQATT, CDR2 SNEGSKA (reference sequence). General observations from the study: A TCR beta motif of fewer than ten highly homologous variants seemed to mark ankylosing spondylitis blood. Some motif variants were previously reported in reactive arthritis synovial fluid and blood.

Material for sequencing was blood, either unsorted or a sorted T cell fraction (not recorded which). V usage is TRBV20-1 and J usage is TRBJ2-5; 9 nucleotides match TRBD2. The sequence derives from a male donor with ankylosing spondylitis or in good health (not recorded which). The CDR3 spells CSARVLAGRAETQYF. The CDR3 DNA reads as TGCAGTGCTAGAGTCCTAGCGGGACGGGCAGAGACCCAGTACTTC.